This T cell receptor beta chain was sequenced in a study of T cell responses to AZD1222 COVID-19 vaccine. The CDR3 extends over 16 amino acids. Germline loops: CDR1 KGHSH, CDR2 LQKENI. V shed 6 bases and J 2 bases; nucleotides not matched to a gene: 12. Profiled with immunoSEQ multiplex PCR; TCRdb holds only in-frame clones, not every one. The sample carries about 82,000 clones, around nine tenths recorded once. Overall study results and limits: Spike-specific TCR depth and breadth grew after two AZD1222 doses. Donors were largely white British and mainly female; clonal diversity was possibly underestimated.

This clone was counted once. What it binds is unknown. This sequence joins TRBV18 and TRBJ1-2, with 7 bases fitting TRBD1. This specimen consisted of peripheral blood, obtained on day 0 of AZD1222 vaccination. This clonotype was sampled from an adult in good health. As DNA, the CDR3 is TGTGCCAGCTCCCCCGACAGGGACAATCCGAACTATGGCTACACCTTC. As protein: CASSPDRDNPNYGYTF.